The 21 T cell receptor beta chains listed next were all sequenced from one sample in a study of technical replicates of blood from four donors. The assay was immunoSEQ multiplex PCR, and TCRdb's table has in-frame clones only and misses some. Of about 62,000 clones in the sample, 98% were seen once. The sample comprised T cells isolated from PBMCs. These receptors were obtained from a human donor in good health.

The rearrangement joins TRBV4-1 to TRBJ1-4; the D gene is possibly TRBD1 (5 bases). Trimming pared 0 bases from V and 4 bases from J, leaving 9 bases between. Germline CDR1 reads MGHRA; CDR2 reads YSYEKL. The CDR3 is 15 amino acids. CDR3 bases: TGCGCCAGCAGCCAAGATTCAGGGTATAATGAAAAACTGTTTTTT. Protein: CASSQDSGYNEKLFF.

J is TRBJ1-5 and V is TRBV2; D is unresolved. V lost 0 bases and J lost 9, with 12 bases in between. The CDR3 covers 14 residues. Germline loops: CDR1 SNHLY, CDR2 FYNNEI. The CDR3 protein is CASSEAGRTLPQHF. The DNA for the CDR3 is TGTGCCAGCAGTGAAGCTGGCCGGACTTTGCCCCAGCATTTT.

The CDR3 loop reads CASDSRTEAFF. Here the CDR3 DNA reads TGTGCCAGCGACAGTCGCACTGAAGCTTTCTTT. V usage is TRBV28 and J usage is TRBJ1-1; tentatively, D is TRBD1 (5 bases). The CDR3 consists of 11 residues. Germline loops: CDR1 MDHEN, CDR2 SYDVKM. The ends were cut back, 8 bases at V and 4 bases at J, with 8 bases in the middle.

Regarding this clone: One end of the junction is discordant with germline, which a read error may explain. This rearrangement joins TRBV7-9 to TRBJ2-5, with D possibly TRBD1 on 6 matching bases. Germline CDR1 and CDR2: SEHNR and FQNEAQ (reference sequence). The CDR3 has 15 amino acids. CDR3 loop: CASRLGRGTPETQYF. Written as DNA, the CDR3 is TGTGCCAGCAGATTAGGCAGGGGAACCCCAGAGACCCAGTACTTC.

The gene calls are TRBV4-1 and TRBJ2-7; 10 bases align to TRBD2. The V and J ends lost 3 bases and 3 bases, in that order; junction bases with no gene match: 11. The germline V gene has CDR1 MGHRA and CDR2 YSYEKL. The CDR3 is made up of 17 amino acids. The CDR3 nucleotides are TGCGCCAGCAGCCAGCTCCAAACTAGCGGGGTATACTACGAGCAGTACTTC. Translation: CASSQLQTSGVYYEQYF.

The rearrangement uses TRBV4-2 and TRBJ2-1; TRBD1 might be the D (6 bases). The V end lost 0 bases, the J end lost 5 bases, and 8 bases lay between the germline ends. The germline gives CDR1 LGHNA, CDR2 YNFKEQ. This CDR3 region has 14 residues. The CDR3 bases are TGTGCCAGCAGCCAAGATCACAGGGACAATGAGCAGTTCTTC. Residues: CASSQDHRDNEQFF.

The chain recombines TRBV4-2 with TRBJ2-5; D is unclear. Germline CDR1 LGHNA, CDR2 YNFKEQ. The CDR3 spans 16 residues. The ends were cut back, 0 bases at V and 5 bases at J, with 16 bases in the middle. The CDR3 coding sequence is TGTGCCAGCAGCCAAGATCTAGGCCTCCCAATCGAGACCCAGTACTTC. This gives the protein CASSQDLGLPIETQYF.

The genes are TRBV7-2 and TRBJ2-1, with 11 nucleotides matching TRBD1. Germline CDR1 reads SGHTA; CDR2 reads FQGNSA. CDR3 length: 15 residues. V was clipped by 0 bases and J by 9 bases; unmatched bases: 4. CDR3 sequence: CASSLAWTGGGEQFF. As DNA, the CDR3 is TGTGCCAGCAGCTTAGCTTGGACAGGGGGCGGTGAGCAGTTCTTC.

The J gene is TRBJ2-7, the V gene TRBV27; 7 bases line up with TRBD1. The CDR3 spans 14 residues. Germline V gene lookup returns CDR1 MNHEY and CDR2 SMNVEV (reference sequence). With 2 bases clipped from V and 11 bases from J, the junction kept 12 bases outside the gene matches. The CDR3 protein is CASSLRVNRGEEYF. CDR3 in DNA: TGTGCCAGCAGTTTAAGGGTGAACAGGGGAGAGGAGTACTTC.

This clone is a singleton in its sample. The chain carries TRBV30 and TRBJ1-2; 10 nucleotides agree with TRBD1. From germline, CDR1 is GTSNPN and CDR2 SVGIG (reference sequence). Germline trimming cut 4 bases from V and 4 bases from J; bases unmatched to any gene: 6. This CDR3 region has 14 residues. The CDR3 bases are TGTGCCTGGACCCCCGGACAGGGGGTCTATGGCTACACCTTC. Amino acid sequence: CAWTPGQGVYGYTF.

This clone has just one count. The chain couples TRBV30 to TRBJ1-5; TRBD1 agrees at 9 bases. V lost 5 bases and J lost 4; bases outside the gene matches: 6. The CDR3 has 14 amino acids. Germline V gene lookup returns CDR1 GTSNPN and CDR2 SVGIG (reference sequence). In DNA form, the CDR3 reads TGTGCCTGGTCCCCGGGACAGGGAAATCAGCCCCAGCATTTT. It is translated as CAWSPGQGNQPQHF.

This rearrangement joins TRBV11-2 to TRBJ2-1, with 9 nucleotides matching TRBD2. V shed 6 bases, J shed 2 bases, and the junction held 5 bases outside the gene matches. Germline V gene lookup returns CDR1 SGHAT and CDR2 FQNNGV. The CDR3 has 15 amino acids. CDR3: CASSYLAGTYNEQFF. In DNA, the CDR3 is TGTGCCAGCAGTTATCTAGCGGGAACCTACAATGAGCAGTTCTTC. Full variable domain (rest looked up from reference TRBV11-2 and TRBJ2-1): EAGVAQSPRYKIIEKRQSVAFWCNPISGHATLYWYQQILGQGPKLLIQFQNNGVVDDSQLPKDRFSAERLKGVDSTLKIQPAKLEDSAVYLCASSYLAGTYNEQFFGPGTRLTVL.

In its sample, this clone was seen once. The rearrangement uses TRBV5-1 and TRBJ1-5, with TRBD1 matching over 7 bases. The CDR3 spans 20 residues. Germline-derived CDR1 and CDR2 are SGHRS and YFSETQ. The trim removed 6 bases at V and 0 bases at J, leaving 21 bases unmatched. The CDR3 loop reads CASTLINQRGPPGSNQPQHF. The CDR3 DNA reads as TGCGCCAGCACCCTTATAAACCAAAGGGGGCCCCCAGGTAGCAATCAGCCCCAGCATTTT.

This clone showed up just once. The CDR3 here is CASSLAEAGQYGYTF. The CDR3 DNA sequence: TGTGCCAGCAGTCTGGCGGAGGCGGGTCAATATGGCTACACCTTC. V usage is TRBV28 and J usage is TRBJ1-2; no reliable D call. CDR1 is MDHEN, CDR2 SYDVKM, per germline. Trimming left V 5 bases short and J 5 bases short, with 18 bases between. The CDR3 has 15 residues.

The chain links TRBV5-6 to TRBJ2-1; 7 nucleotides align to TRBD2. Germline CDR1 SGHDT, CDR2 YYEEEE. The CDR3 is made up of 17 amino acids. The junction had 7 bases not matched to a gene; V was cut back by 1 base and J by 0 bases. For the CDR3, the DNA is TGTGCCAGCAGCTTGTGGGGGGGGACGATCTCCTACAATGAGCAGTTCTTC. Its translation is CASSLWGGTISYNEQFF.

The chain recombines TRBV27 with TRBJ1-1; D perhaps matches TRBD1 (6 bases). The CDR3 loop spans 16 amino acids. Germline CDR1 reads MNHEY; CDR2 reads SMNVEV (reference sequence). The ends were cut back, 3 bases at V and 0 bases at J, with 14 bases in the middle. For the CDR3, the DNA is TGTGCCAGCAGTTTGGGGGCGAGCTACATGAACACTGAAGCTTTCTTT. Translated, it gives CASSLGASYMNTEAFF.

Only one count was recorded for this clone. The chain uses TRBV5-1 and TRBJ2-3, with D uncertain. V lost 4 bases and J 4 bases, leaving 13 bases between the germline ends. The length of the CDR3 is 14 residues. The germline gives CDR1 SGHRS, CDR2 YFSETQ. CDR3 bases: TGCGCCAGCAGCGACGGAGCGTGGTCAGATACGCAGTATTTT. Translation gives CASSDGAWSDTQYF. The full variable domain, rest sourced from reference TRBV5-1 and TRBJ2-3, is KAGVTQTPRYLIKTRGQQVTLSCSPISGHRSVSWYQQTPGQGLQFLFEYFSETQRNKGNFPGRFSGRQFSNSRSEMNVSTLELGDSALYLCASSDGAWSDTQYFGPGTRLTVL.

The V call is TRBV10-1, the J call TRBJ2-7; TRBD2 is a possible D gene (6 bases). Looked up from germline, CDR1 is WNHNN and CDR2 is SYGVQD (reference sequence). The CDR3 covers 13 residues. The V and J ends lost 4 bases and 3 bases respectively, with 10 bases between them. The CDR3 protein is CASSAASDYEQYF. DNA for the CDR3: TGCGCCAGCAGTGCGGCTAGCGACTACGAGCAGTACTTC.

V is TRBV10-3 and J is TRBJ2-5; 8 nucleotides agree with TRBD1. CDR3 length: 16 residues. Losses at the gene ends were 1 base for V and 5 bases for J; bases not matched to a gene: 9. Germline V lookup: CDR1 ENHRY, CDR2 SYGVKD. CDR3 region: CAISEFSQGVRETQYF. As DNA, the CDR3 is TGTGCCATCAGTGAGTTTTCACAGGGGGTCAGGGAGACCCAGTACTTC.

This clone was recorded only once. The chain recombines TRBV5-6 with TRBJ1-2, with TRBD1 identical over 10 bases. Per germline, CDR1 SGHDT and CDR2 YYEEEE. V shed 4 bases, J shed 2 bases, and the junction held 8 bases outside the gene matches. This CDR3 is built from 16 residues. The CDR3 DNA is TGTGCCAGCAGCCCTATTCCGGGACAGGGGAACTATGGCTACACCTTC. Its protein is CASSPIPGQGNYGYTF.

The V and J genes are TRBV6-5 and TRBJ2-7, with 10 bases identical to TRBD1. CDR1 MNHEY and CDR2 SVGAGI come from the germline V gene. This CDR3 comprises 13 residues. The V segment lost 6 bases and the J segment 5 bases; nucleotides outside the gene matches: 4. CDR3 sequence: CASRGTGVNEQYF. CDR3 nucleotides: TGTGCCAGCAGGGGGACAGGGGTGAACGAGCAGTACTTC.